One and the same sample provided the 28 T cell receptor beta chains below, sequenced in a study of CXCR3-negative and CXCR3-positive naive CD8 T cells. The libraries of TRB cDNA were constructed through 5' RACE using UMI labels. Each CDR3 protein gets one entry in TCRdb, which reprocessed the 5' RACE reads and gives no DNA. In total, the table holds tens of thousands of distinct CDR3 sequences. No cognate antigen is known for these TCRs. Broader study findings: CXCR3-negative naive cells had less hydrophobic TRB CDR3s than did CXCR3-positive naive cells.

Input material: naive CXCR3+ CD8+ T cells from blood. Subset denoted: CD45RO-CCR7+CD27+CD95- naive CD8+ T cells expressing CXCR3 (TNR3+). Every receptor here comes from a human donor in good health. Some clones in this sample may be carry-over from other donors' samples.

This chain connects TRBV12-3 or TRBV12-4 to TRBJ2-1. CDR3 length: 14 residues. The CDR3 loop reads CASSLPWKANEQFF.

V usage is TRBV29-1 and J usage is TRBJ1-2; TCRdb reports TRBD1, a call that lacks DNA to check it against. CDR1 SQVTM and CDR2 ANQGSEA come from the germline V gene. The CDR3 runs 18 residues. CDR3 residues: CSVVGPPRQGYSNYGYTF.

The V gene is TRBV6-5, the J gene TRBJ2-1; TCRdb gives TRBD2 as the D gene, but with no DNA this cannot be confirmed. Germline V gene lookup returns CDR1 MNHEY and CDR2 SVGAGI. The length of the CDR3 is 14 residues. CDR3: CASNGGSPNNEQFF.

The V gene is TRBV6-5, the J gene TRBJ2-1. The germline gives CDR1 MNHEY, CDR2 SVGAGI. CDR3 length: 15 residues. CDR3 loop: CASSYGTSTYNEQFF.

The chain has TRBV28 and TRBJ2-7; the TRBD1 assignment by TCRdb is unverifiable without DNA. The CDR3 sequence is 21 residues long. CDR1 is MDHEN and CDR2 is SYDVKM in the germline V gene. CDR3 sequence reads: CASSSRDIRQGTVAGSYEQYF.

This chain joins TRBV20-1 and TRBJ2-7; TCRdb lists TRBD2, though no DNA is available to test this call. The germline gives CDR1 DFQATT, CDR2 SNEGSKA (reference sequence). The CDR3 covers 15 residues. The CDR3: CSAISTGRANGEQYF.

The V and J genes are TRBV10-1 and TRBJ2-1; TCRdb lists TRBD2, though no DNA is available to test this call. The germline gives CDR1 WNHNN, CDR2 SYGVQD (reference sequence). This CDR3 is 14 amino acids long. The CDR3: CASSGTSGRHEQFF.

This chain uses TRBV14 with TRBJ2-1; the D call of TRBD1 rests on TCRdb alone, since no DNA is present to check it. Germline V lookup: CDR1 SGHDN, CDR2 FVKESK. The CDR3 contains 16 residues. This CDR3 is CASSQVYGASYNEQFF.

CDR3 in amino acids: CASSLLGLAGGYEQFF. The chain combines TRBV5-4 with TRBJ2-1; TCRdb designates TRBD2, a call that cannot be tested without DNA. Germline assignment: CDR1 SGHNT and CDR2 YYREEE (reference sequence). The CDR3 is 16 residues long. Variable domain in full (rest from reference TRBV5-4 and TRBJ2-1): ETGVTQSPTHLIKTRGQQVTLRCSSQSGHNTVSWYQQALGQGPQFIFQYYREEENGRGNFPPRFSGLQFPNYSSELNVNALELDDSALYLCASSLLGLAGGYEQFFGPGTRLTVL.

The CDR3 is CASKRGAGTDTQYF. This rearrangement joins TRBV2 to TRBJ2-3; with no DNA, the TCRdb D assignment of TRBD1 cannot be verified. The CDR3 spans 14 residues. Germline CDR1 SNHLY, CDR2 FYNNEI.

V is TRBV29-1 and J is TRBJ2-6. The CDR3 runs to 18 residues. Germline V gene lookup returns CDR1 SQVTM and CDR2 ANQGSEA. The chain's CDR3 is CSVEEWRRGSGGANVLTF.

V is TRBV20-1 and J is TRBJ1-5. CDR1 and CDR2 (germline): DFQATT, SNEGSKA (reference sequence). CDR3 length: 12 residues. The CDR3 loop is CSAKYSNQPQHF.

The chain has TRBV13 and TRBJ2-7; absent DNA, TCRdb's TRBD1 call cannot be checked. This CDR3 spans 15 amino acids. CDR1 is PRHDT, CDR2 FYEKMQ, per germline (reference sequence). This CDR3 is CASSWTGTSTYEQYF.

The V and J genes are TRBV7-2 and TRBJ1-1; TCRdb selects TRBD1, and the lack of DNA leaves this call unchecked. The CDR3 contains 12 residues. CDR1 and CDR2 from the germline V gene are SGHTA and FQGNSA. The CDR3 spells CASSLGQLEAFF.

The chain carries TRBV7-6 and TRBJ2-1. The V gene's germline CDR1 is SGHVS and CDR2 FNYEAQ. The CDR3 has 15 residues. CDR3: CASSNLPPPDNEQFF.

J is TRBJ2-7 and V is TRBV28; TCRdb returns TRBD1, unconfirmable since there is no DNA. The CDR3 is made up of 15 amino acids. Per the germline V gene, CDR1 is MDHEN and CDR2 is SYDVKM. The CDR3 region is CASSLRGAVWYEQYF.

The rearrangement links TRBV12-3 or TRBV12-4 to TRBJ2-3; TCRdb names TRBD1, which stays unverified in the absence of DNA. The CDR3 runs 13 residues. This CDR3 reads CASSLGAYDTQYF.

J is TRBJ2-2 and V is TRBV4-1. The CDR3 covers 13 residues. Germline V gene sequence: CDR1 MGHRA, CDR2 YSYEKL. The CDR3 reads CASRLGSTGELFF.

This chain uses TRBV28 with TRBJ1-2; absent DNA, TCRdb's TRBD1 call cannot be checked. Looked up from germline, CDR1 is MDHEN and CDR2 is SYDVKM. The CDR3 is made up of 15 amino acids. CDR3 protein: CASSFPTGGTDGYTF.

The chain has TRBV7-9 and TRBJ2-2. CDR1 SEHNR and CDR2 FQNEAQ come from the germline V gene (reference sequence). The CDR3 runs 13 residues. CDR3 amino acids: CASSFSSTGELFF.

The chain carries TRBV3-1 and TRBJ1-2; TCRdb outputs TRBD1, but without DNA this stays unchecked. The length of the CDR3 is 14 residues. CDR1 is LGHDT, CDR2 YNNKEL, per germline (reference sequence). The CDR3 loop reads CASSSRTANYGYTF.

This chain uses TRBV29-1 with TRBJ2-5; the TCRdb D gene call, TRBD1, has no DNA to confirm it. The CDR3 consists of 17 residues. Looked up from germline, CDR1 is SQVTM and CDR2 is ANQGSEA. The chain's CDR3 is CSVEDQDTPGPQETQYF.

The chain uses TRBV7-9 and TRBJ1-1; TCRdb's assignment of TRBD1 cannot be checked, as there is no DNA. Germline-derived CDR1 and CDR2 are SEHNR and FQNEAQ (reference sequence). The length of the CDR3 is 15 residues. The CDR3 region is CAGSTRGGRVSEAFF.

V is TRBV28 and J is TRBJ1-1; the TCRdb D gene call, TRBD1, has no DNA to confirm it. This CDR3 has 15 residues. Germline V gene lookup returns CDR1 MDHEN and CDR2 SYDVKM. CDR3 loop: CASTRADREYGEAFF.

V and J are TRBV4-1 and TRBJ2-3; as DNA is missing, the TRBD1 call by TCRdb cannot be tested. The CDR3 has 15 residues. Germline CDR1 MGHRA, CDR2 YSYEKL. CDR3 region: CASSQTVNFRDTQYF.

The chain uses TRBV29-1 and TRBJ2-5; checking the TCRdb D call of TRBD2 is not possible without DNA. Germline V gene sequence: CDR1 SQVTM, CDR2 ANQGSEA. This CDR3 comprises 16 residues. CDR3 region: CSVDGLAGAYQGTQYF.

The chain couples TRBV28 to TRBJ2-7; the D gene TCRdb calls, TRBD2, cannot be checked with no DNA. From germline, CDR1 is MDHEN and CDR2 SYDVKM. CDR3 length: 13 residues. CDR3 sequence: CASSLAGEYEQYF.

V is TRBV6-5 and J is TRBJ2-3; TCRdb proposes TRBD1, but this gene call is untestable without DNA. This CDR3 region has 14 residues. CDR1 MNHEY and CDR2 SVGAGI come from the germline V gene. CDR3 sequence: CASSLTGGENTQYF.